These T cell receptor beta chains were read from a single sample in a study of blood T cell repertoires in COVID-19. The repertoire was sequenced with immunoSEQ multiplex PCR; TCRdb's copy has only in-frame clones and lacks some. The sample gives 310,000 or so clones, more than 80% of which show up once; 1% to 1.3% is in the top ten. Sequencing was done on a sample of PBMCs or T cells enriched from blood (not recorded which). The origin of the receptors is a woman aged 25 to 39 who had recovered from COVID-19. Each CDR3 is given without its conserved first and last residue.

V,J,CDR3
TRBV19,TRBJ2-1,ASSIPRGRYDYNEQF
TRBV5-1,TRBJ2-3,ASSLGGLAGGPRTDTQY
TRBV7-7,TRBJ2-5,ASSLTSGTSLGETQY
TRBV10-3,TRBJ2-1,AISEPGQQYNEQF
TRBV18,TRBJ1-3,ASSPDRGFNTIY
TRBV19,TRBJ2-2,ASRAQGRNTGELF
TRBV6-5,TRBJ2-5,ASSYSASHETQY
TRBV28,TRBJ2-7,ASRLGTSGRYEQY
TRBV6-4,TRBJ1-1,ASSETGVVGEAF
TRBV14,TRBJ2-2,ASSPGLAGTNTGELF
TRBV27,TRBJ2-1,ASENPPYEQF
TRBV12-3/TRBV12-4,TRBJ1-5,ASSQTGRGPQH
TRBV19,TRBJ1-5,ASSIEAGGSNQPQH
TRBV7-2,TRBJ2-7,ASSQGNSPLYEQY
TRBV19,TRBJ1-4,ASRTGERRGEKLF
TRBV10-1,TRBJ2-2,ASSYGQGQRELF